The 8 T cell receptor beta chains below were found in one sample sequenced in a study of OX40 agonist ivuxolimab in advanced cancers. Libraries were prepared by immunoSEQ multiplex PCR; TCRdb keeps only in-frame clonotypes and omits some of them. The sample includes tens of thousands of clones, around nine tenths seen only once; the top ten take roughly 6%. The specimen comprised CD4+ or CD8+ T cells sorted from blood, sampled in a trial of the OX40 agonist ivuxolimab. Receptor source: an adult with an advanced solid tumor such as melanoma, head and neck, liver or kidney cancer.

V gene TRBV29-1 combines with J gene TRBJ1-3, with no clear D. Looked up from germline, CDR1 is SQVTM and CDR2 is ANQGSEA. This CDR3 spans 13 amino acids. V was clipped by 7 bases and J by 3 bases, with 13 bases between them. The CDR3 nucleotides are TGCAGCGCCCTGTTTGGAGATGGAAACACCATATATTTT. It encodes CSALFGDGNTIYF.

The CDR3 nucleotides read TGTGCCAGCAGCTCAGGAGGGGTC. As protein: CASSSGGV. The rearrangement joins TRBV21-1 to TRBJ2-7; the D call TRBD2 from the table was never checked on the DNA. TRBV21-1 is labeled a pseudogene. The CDR3 consists of 8 residues.

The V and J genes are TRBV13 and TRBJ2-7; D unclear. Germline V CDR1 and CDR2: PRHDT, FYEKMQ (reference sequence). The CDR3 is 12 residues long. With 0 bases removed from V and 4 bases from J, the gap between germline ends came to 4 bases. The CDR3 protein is CASSLGAYEQYV. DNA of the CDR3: TGTGCCAGCAGCTTAGGTGCGTACGAGCAGTACGTC.

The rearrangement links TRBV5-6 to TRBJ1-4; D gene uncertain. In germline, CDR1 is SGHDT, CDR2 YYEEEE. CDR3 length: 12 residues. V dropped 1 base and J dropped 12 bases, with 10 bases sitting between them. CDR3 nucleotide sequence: TGTGCCAGCAGCTTGAGGGATACGGAACTGTTTTTT. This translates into CASSLRDTELFF. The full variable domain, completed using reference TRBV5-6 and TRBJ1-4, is DAGVTQSPTHLIKTRGQQVTLRCSPKSGHDTVSWYQQALGQGPQFIFQYYEEEERQRGNFPDRFSGHQFPNYSSELNVNALLLGDSALYLCASSLRDTELFFGSGTQLSVL.

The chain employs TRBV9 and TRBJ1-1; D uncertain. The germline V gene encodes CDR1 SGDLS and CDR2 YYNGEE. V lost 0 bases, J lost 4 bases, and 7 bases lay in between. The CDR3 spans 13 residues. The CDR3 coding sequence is TGTGCCAGCAGCGTAGTGGGGTCCACTGAAGCTTTCTTT. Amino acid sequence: CASSVVGSTEAFF. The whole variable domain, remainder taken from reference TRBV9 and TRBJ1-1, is DSGVTQTPKHLITATGQRVTLRCSPRSGDLSVYWYQQSLDQGLQFLIQYYNGEERAKGNILERFSAQQFPDLHSELNLSSLELGDSALYFCASSVVGSTEAFFGQGTRLTVV.

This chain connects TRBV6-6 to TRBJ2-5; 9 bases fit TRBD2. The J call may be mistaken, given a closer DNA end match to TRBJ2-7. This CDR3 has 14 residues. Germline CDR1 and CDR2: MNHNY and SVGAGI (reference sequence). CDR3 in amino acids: CASSYRGRVGEQYF. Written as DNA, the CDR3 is TGTGCCAGCAGTTACCGCGGGAGGGTAGGCGAGCAGTACTTC.

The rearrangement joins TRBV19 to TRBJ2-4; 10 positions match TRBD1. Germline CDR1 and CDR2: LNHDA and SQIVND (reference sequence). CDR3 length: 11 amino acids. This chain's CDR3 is CGTGTGDIQYF. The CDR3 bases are TGTGGCACCGGGACAGGGGACATTCAGTACTTC.

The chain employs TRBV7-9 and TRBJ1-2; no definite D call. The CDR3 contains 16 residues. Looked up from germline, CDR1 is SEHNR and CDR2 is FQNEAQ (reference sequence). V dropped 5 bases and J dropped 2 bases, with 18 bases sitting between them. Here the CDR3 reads CASSPPGDVFNYGYTF. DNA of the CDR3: TGTGCCAGCAGCCCACCAGGTGATGTGTTCAACTATGGCTACACCTTC.